Below, 21 T cell receptor beta chains from the same sample are listed, as sequenced in a study of molecular identifiers for immune sequencing clone quantification. TCRdb fed the PCR reads into MiXCR, producing one record per CDR3 protein. The sample consists of roughly 100,000 distinct CDR3 sequences, 30% to 45% of them appearing once. Sequencing was performed on naive CD8+ T cells from blood, with Jurkat cell RNA spiked in. Subset noted: FACS-sorted CD8+CD4-CCR7+CD45RA+ naive T cells. These receptors all stem from a human donor in good health. Some libraries in this study had Jurkat cell RNA spiked in.

Of note for this clonotype: A clone one base away is much larger, so this may be a read error. The V gene is TRBV4-2, the J gene TRBJ1-1; the D is unclear. Trimming cost V 3 bases and J 5 bases, with 10 bases left between them. This CDR3 spans 13 amino acids. Per germline, CDR1 LGHNA and CDR2 YNFKEQ. For the CDR3, the DNA is TGTGCCAGCAGCCAGGACGGTGGGACTGAAGCTTTCTTT. It codes for CASSQDGGTEAFF.

The gene calls are TRBV19 and TRBJ2-1; 10 bases match TRBD2. V shed 1 base, J shed 3 bases, and the junction held 0 bases outside the gene matches. The CDR3 has 15 residues. Germline values: CDR1 LNHDA, CDR2 SQIVND (reference sequence). CDR3 loop: CASSIGTSGYNEQFF. The CDR3 nucleotides are TGTGCCAGTAGTATAGGGACTAGCGGCTACAATGAGCAGTTCTTC.

This clonotype was observed many times. The V gene is TRBV15, the J gene TRBJ1-1; D is uncertain. Germline V gene sequence: CDR1 LNHNV, CDR2 YYDKDF (reference sequence). The ends were cut back, 0 bases at V and 0 bases at J, with 11 bases in the middle. The CDR3 length is 16 residues. CDR3 nucleotides: TGTGCCACCAGCAGAGAAGTGAGCACCTTGAACACTGAAGCTTTCTTT. As protein: CATSREVSTLNTEAFF.

The rearrangement joins TRBV3-1 to TRBJ2-7; 7 bases match TRBD2. V lost 8 bases to trimming and J lost 5 bases; unmatched junction nucleotides: 12. Germline CDR1 is LGHDT and CDR2 is YNNKEL (reference sequence). The CDR3 spans 14 residues. DNA for the CDR3: TGTGCCAGCGGGCAGCGGGGTCATGGCGACGAGCAGTACTTC. Translated: CASGQRGHGDEQYF.

This clonotype showed up many times. The chain uses TRBV4-3 and TRBJ2-7; 8 nucleotides line up with TRBD1. The CDR3 spans 15 residues. The V segment lost 3 bases and the J segment 4 bases; nucleotides outside the gene matches: 8. The germline V gene has CDR1 LGHNA and CDR2 YSLEER. Here the CDR3 reads CASSHADRGGYEQYF. CDR3 bases: TGCGCCAGCAGCCATGCTGACAGGGGTGGGTACGAGCAGTACTTC.

This clonotype was counted ten times or more. The chain has TRBV6-6 and TRBJ2-7; 8 bases fit TRBD1. The CDR3 is 13 residues long. Looked up from germline, CDR1 is MNHNY and CDR2 is SVGAGI (reference sequence). The trim removed 10 bases at V and 1 base at J, leaving 6 bases unmatched. This CDR3 reads CATDRGGSYEQYF. CDR3 DNA sequence: TGTGCCACCGACAGGGGAGGATCCTACGAGCAGTACTTC.

V usage is TRBV19 and J usage is TRBJ2-7; tentative D call: TRBD2 (6 bases). The CDR3 length is 15 residues. Trimming cost V 5 bases and J 3 bases, with 17 bases left between them. Germline lookup yields CDR1 LNHDA and CDR2 SQIVND (reference sequence). The CDR3 DNA is TGTGCCAGTAGTGCGGGACCCCTTGGGGGCTACGAGCAGTACTTC. Translating it yields CASSAGPLGGYEQYF.

Regarding this clonotype: A much larger clone differs from this one at a single base, so this may be a read error. The CDR3 loop reads CASSLGGSNRPQHF. Here the CDR3 DNA reads TGTGCCAGCAGTTTAGGAGGGAGCAATCGGCCCCAGCATTTT. This sequence joins TRBV12-3 or TRBV12-4 and TRBJ1-5, with no clear D. This CDR3 comprises 14 residues.

In this sample, this clonotype turned up a few times. The V gene is TRBV27, the J gene TRBJ1-4; D unresolved. Germline V gene sequence: CDR1 MNHEY, CDR2 SMNVEV (reference sequence). The CDR3 has 13 amino acids. V was shortened by 3 bases and J by 11 bases, with 13 bases between the two germline ends. The CDR3 DNA reads TGTGCCAGCAGTTTTGTTGGCGGGAGGAAACTGTTTTTT. As protein: CASSFVGGRKLFF.

The chain has TRBV29-1 and TRBJ2-2; D may be TRBD1 (6 bases). V was shortened by 5 bases and J by 4 bases, with 8 bases between the two germline ends. Germline V CDR1 and CDR2: SQVTM, ANQGSEA. The CDR3 consists of 12 residues. This chain's CDR3 is CSVPGATGELFF. For the CDR3, the DNA is TGCAGCGTTCCAGGGGCCACCGGGGAGCTGTTTTTT.

The chain combines TRBV6-2 or TRBV6-3 with TRBJ2-2; 8 positions agree with TRBD1. V shed 6 bases and J 2 bases; nucleotides not matched to a gene: 2. This CDR3 contains 14 residues. In germline, CDR1 is MNHEY, CDR2 SVGEGT. CDR3 sequence reads: CASSQGANTGELFF. Written as DNA, the CDR3 is TGTGCCAGCAGCCAGGGGGCTAACACCGGGGAGCTGTTTTTT.

This clonotype was picked up a small number of times. The chain couples TRBV7-9 to TRBJ2-3, with D maybe TRBD1 (5 bases). Trimming pared 8 bases from V and 0 bases from J, leaving 15 bases between. Germline V lookup: CDR1 SEHNR, CDR2 FQNEAQ (reference sequence). The CDR3 runs to 15 residues. CDR3 residues: CASVELTASTDTQYF. CDR3 nucleotide sequence: TGTGCCAGCGTCGAACTGACAGCTAGCACAGATACGCAGTATTTT.

In the case of this clonotype: Since a much larger clone is just one base distant, this may be a read error. The V and J genes are TRBV20-1 and TRBJ2-1, with 8 nucleotides matching TRBD1. Germline values: CDR1 DFQATT, CDR2 SNEGSKA (reference sequence). The ends lost 5 bases at V and 8 bases at J; junction bases unmatched: 5. The CDR3 totals 12 residues. As DNA, the CDR3 is TGCAGTGCTTGCGCAGGGGGCTATGAGCAGTTCTTC. Amino acids: CSACAGGYEQFF.

V usage is TRBV28 and J usage is TRBJ1-4, with D uncertain. V dropped 6 bases and J dropped 7 bases, with 18 bases sitting between them. Germline V gene lookup returns CDR1 MDHEN and CDR2 SYDVKM. The CDR3 consists of 15 residues. The CDR3 loop is CASSPWTSRGEKLFF. Written as DNA, the CDR3 is TGTGCCAGCAGCCCATGGACGTCCCGAGGTGAAAAACTGTTTTTT. The full variable domain, its missing parts supplied by reference TRBV28 and TRBJ1-4, is DVKVTQSSRYLVKRTGEKVFLECVQDMDHENMFWYRQDPGLGLRLIYFSYDVKMKEKGDIPEGYSVSREKKERFSLILESASTNQTSMYLCASSPWTSRGEKLFFGSGTQLSVL.

The genes are TRBV3-1 and TRBJ2-5, with unresolved D. Trimming left V 3 bases short and J 4 bases short, with 6 bases between. CDR1 LGHDT and CDR2 YNNKEL come from the germline V gene (reference sequence). CDR3 length: 12 residues. The CDR3 loop is CASSQIGETQYF. CDR3 nucleotide sequence: TGTGCCAGCAGCCAGATAGGAGAGACCCAGTACTTC.

This clonotype came up a few times. Here the CDR3 reads CASCPGESYEQYF. The CDR3 region has the DNA TGTGCCAGTTGTCCAGGGGAGTCCTACGAGCAGTACTTC. J is TRBJ2-7 and V is TRBV19; D might be TRBD1 (6 bases). The CDR3 is 13 amino acids. Per germline, CDR1 LNHDA and CDR2 SQIVND (reference sequence). V was trimmed by 8 bases and J by 1 base, leaving 12 bases between them.

As DNA, the CDR3 is TGTGCCAGCAGTTCTAGGGGGGACCACGAGCAGTACTTC. It translates to CASSSRGDHEQYF. This chain joins TRBV28 and TRBJ2-7; D possibly uses TRBD1 or TRBD2 (6 bases each). V was clipped by 4 bases and J by 5 bases, with 12 bases between them. Germline CDR1 is MDHEN and CDR2 is SYDVKM. The CDR3 contains 13 residues.

Only one count was recorded for this clonotype. The chain is built from TRBV2 and TRBJ2-3, with TRBD2 matching 10 bases. The germline V gene encodes CDR1 SNHLY and CDR2 FYNNEI. The V and J ends lost 7 bases and 3 bases, in that order; junction bases with no gene match: 16. There are 18 residues in the CDR3. CDR3 residues: CASNADLKAGGPTDTQYF. CDR3 DNA: TGTGCCAGCAACGCGGACCTGAAAGCGGGAGGGCCGACAGATACGCAGTATTTT.

This clonotype was recorded only once. Given a much more abundant clone one base away, this may be a read error. V and J are TRBV28 and TRBJ1-1, with no clear D. V gave up 6 bases and J gave up 10 bases, with 12 bases separating them. The CDR3 extends over 11 amino acids. Germline loops: CDR1 MDHEN, CDR2 SYDVKM. The CDR3, as DNA: TGTGCCAGCAGGGGGTCCCGGGGAGCTTTCTTT. Protein sequence: CASRGSRGAFF. Based on the CDR3 plus reference TRBV28 and TRBJ1-1, the full variable domain is DVKVTQSSRYLVKRTGEKVFLECVQDMDHENMFWYRQDPGLGLRLIYFSYDVKMKEKGDIPEGYSVSREKKERFSLILESASTNQTSMYLCASRGSRGAFFGQGTRLTVV.

This clonotype was seen at least ten times. The gene calls are TRBV29-1 and TRBJ2-7; D ambiguous. Trimming shortened V by 4 bases and J by 5 bases, and 12 bases separated the two germline ends. CDR1 and CDR2 (germline): SQVTM, ANQGSEA. The CDR3 consists of 12 residues. The CDR3 loop reads CSVAPASHEQYF. The CDR3 nucleotides are TGCAGCGTTGCGCCGGCCAGTCACGAGCAGTACTTC.

This clonotype was seen repeatedly, ten times or more. The V and J genes are TRBV24-1 and TRBJ2-3; D remains ambiguous. V dropped 7 bases and J dropped 0 bases, with 7 bases sitting between them. The CDR3 is 13 residues long. Germline CDR1 is KGHDR and CDR2 is SFDVKD. The CDR3 is CATSGESTDTQYF. The CDR3 nucleotides are TGTGCCACCAGCGGAGAGAGCACAGATACGCAGTATTTT.